The 6 T cell receptor beta chains below come from one sample, sequenced in a study of blood T cell repertoires in COVID-19. Sequencing was performed with immunoSEQ multiplex PCR; in TCRdb, only in-frame clones are kept and a portion is missing. The sample consists of fewer than 350,000 clones, roughly 85% of them appearing once. Sequencing was performed on PBMCs or T cells enriched from blood (not recorded which). The receptor source for this set is a woman in her thirties who had been exposed to COVID-19.

The chain combines TRBV19 with TRBJ1-2; 9 positions agree with TRBD1. The J segment lost 4 bases and the V segment lost 5 bases, leaving 5 bases of the junction unmatched. Per germline, CDR1 LNHDA and CDR2 SQIVND (reference sequence). The CDR3 loop spans 14 amino acids. In DNA form, the CDR3 reads TGTGCCAGTAGTCGGGACAGGGCCGCCTATGGCTACACCTTC. Translated: CASSRDRAAYGYTF.

V and J are TRBV7-3 and TRBJ2-2; tentatively, D is TRBD2 (5 bases). The V end was cut by 0 bases, the J end by 4 bases, with 9 bases between. Germline CDR1 and CDR2: SGHTA and FQGTGA. This CDR3 spans 15 amino acids. The chain's CDR3 is CASSLTRTLTGELFF. The CDR3 nucleotides read TGTGCCAGCAGCTTAACGCGGACTCTCACCGGGGAGCTGTTTTTT.

This chain uses TRBV28 with TRBJ1-4; D might be TRBD1 (5 bases). Germline CDR1 MDHEN, CDR2 SYDVKM. The CDR3 sequence is 12 residues long. The CDR3 DNA reads as TGTGTGACAGCTGGAGGGAGTGAAAAACTGTTTTTT. Encoded protein: CVTAGGSEKLFF.

The chain has TRBV19 and TRBJ2-7; D uncertain. V lost 3 bases, J lost 1 base, and 7 bases lay in between. Per the germline V gene, CDR1 is LNHDA and CDR2 is SQIVND (reference sequence). The CDR3 covers 13 residues. CDR3 DNA sequence: TGTGCCAGTAGTATTTCATTGTCCTACGAGCAGTACTTC. Translation gives CASSISLSYEQYF.

The gene calls are TRBV19 and TRBJ2-6; TRBD2 aligns across 8 bases. V shed 8 bases, J shed 3 bases, and the junction held 6 bases outside the gene matches. This CDR3 is 15 amino acids long. Looked up from germline, CDR1 is LNHDA and CDR2 is SQIVND (reference sequence). CDR3 bases: TGTGCCAGTCAGCGGGAGCTATATGGGGCCAACGTCCTGACTTTC. Translation: CASQRELYGANVLTF.

The chain has TRBV10-2 and TRBJ2-1; 9 bases align to TRBD2. V lost 5 bases, J lost 8 bases, and 10 bases stayed unmatched. The CDR3 has 15 residues. CDR1 is WSHSY, CDR2 SAAADI, per germline. The CDR3 sequence: CASSPKGGGAHEQFF. In DNA form, the CDR3 reads TGCGCCAGCAGTCCGAAGGGCGGGGGGGCCCATGAGCAGTTCTTC.